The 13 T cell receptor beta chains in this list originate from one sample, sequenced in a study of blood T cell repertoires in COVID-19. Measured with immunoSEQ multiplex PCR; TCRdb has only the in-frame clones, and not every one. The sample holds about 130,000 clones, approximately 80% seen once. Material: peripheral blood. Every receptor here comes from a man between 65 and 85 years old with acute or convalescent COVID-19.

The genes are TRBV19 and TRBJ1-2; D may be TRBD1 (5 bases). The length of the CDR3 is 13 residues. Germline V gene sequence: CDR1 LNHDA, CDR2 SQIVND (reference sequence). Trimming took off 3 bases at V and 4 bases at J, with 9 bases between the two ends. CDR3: CASSMAGIYGYTF. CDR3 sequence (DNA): TGTGCCAGTAGTATGGCAGGGATCTATGGCTACACCTTC. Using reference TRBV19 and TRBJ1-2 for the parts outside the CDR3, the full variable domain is DGGITQSPKYLFRKEGQNVTLSCEQNLNHDAMYWYRQDPGQGLRLIYYSQIVNDFQKGDIAEGYSVSREKKESFPLTVTSAQKNPTAFYLCASSMAGIYGYTFGSGTRLTVV.

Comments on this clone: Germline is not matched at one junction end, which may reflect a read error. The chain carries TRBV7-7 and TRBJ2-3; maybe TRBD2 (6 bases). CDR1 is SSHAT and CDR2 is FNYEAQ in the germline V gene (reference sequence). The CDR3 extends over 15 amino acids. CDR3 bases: TGTGCTAGCAGCTTGGGTTTCGGGGGTCGGGATACGCAGTATTTT. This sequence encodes CASSLGFGGRDTQYF.

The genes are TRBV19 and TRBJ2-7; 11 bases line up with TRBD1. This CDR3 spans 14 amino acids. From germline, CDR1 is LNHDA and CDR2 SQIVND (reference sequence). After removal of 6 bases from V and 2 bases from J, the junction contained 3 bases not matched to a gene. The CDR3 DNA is TGTGCCAGTAGCAAGGGACAGGGGGCCTACGAGCAGTACTTC. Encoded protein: CASSKGQGAYEQYF.

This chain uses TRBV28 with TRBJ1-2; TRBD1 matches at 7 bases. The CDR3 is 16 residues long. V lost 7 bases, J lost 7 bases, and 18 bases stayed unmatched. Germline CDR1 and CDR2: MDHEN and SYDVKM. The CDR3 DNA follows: TGTGCCAGCACACCGGCGGGGACAGTTGATTCGTCTGGCTACACCTTC. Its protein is CASTPAGTVDSSGYTF.

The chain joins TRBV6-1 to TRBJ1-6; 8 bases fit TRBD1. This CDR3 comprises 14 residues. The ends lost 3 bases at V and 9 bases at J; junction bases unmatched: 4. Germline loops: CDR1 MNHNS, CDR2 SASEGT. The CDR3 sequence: CASSDSGGTSPLHF. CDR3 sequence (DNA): TGTGCCAGCAGTGATTCAGGGGGCACTTCACCCCTCCACTTT.

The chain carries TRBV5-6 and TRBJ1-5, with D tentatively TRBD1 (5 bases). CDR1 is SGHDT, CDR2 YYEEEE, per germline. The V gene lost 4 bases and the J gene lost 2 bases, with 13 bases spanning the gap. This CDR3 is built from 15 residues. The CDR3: CASSVGHSGNQPQHF. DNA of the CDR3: TGTGCCAGCAGCGTTGGACACTCGGGCAATCAGCCCCAGCATTTT. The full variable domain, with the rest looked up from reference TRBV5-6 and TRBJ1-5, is DAGVTQSPTHLIKTRGQQVTLRCSPKSGHDTVSWYQQALGQGPQFIFQYYEEEERQRGNFPDRFSGHQFPNYSSELNVNALLLGDSALYLCASSVGHSGNQPQHFGDGTRLSIL.

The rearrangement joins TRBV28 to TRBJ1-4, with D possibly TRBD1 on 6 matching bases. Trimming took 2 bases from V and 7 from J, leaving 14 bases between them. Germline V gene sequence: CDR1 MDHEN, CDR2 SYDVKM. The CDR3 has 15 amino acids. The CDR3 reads CASSLNTGKGEKLFF. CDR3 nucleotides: TGTGCCAGCAGTTTAAATACAGGGAAGGGTGAAAAACTGTTTTTT.

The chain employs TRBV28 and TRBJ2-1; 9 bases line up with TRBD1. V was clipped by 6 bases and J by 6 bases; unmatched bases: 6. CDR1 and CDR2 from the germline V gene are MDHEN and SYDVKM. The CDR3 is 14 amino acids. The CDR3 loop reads CASRGRDRANEQFF. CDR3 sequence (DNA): TGTGCCAGCAGGGGCCGGGACAGGGCCAATGAGCAGTTCTTC.

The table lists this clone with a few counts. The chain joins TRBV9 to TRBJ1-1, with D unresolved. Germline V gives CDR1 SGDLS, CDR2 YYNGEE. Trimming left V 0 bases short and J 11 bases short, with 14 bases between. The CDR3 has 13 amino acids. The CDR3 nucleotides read TGTGCCAGCAGCGTAGATCCAGTAACGGAGGCTTTCTTT. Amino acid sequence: CASSVDPVTEAFF. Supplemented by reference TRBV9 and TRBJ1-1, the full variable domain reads DSGVTQTPKHLITATGQRVTLRCSPRSGDLSVYWYQQSLDQGLQFLIQYYNGEERAKGNILERFSAQQFPDLHSELNLSSLELGDSALYFCASSVDPVTEAFFGQGTRLTVV.

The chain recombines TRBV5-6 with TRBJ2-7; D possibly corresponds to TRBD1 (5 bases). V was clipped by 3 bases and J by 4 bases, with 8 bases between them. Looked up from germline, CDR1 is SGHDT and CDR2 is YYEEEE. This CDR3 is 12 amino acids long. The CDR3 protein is CASSWGGYEQYF. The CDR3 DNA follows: TGTGCCAGCAGCTGGGGCGGTTACGAGCAGTACTTC.

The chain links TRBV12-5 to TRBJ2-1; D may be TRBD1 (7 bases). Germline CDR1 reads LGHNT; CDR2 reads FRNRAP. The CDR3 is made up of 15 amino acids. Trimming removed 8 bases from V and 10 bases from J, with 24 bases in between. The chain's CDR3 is CASSPEGGVTGEQFF. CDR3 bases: TGTGCTAGTTCCCCGGAGGGCGGAGTGACAGGGGAGCAGTTCTTC.

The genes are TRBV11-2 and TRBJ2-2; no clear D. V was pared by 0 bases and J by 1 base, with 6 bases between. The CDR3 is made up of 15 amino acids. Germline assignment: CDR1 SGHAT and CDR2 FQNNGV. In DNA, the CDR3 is TGTGCCAGCAGCTTAGACCTACGGAACACCGGGGAGCTGTTTTTT. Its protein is CASSLDLRNTGELFF.

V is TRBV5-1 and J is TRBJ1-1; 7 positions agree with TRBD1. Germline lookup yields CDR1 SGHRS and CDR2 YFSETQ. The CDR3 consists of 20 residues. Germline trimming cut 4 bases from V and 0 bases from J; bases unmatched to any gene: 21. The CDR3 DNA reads TGCGCCAGCAGCGCCGGCGGGGACAGACGGGCTTTGGGGATGAACACTGAAGCTTTCTTT. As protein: CASSAGGDRRALGMNTEAFF.